This TCR beta chain was identified in a study of regulatory T cells in long-lasting Graves disease. The time point was: persistent/refractory GD, antithyroid drugs over 5 years with positive TRAb. Extracted RNA from PBMCs served as the source of the TCR library. The V end lost 3 bases, the J end lost 0 bases, and 10 bases lay between the germline ends. The CDR3 consists of 14 residues. CDR1 is DFQATT, CDR2 SNEGSKA, per germline (reference sequence). Arm-PCR of CDR3 regions with iRepertoire HTBI primers generated TCR beta libraries. TCRdb reprocessed the multiplex PCR reads with MiXCR, giving one entry per CDR3 protein. The sample consists of around 400,000 distinct CDR3 sequences, approximately 23% of them appearing once. Study observations and caveats: Relative to new patients (roughly 970), persistent patients exhibited greater sharing of public clonotypes (2,741). Persistent disease preferred TRBV28, TRBJ1-2 and TRBJ2-5; new disease, TRBV20-1 and TRBJ2-1.

Concerning this clonotype: The antigen is undetermined.

V usage is TRBV20-1 and J usage is TRBJ2-3; weak D call: TRBD1 (6 bases). This receptor was obtained from a middle-aged woman with Graves disease. The material sequenced was peripheral blood mononuclear cells (PBMCs), taken when the disease was refractory, from a patient treated with antithyroid drugs. CDR3 protein: CSASRTASTDTQYF. DNA of the CDR3: TGCAGTGCTAGTCGGACAGCTAGCACAGATACGCAGTATTTT.